This T cell receptor beta chain originates from a study of T cell responses to AZD1222 COVID-19 vaccine. V was pared by 7 bases and J by 4 bases, with 5 bases between. The CDR3 has 11 amino acids. Germline lookup yields CDR1 SEHNR and CDR2 FQNEAQ (reference sequence). Study-wide results and limits: The CD4 TCRs associated with vaccination extended across spike and predominated at 160-218 and 743-854.

A remark on this clone: Its antigen is not identified.

The table came from immunoSEQ multiplex PCR; TCRdb's copy has only in-frame clones and leaves some out. The data show 120,000 or so clones, with about 90% seen just once and around 3% held by the top ten. This chain connects TRBV7-9 to TRBJ2-1; D is ambiguous. The sequences come from peripheral blood, collected on day 0 of AZD1222 vaccination. The source of this sequence is an adult in good health. The CDR3 sequence is CASTFYNEQFF. In DNA form, the CDR3 reads TGTGCCAGCACCTTTTACAATGAGCAGTTCTTC.